The sequence of this TCR beta chain was determined in a study of OX40 agonist ivuxolimab in advanced cancers. Whole-study context: Dosing consisted of intravenous ivuxolimab at 0.01 to 10 mg/kg every 2 weeks. Three patients showed partial responses: one hepatocellular carcinoma and two cutaneous melanoma cases. The study, taken as a whole, reports: Clones of CD4+ and CD8+ blood T cells grew by week 6 at doses of 0.1 to 3.0 mg/kg. Some nonresponders likewise displayed low normalized T-cell clonal expansion.

Regarding this clone: Its target is not known.

The protocol was immunoSEQ multiplex PCR, while the TCRdb copy is restricted to in-frame clones and leaves out a portion. The sample includes some 130,000 clones, just over 90% of them seen just once. Germline assignment: CDR1 MGHRA and CDR2 YSYEKL. Trimming left V 3 bases short and J 2 bases short, with 13 bases between. The CDR3 totals 15 residues. The clonotype was recovered from an adult with an advanced solid tumor such as melanoma, head and neck, liver or kidney cancer. The V gene is TRBV4-1, the J gene TRBJ1-2; D possibly corresponds to TRBD1 (5 bases). The source was CD4+ or CD8+ T cells sorted from blood, collected in a trial of the OX40 agonist ivuxolimab. The CDR3 region is CASSQPGRPNYGYTF. CDR3 in DNA: TGCGCCAGCAGCCAGCCAGGGAGGCCAAACTATGGCTACACCTTC.